This is a list of T cell receptor beta chains from one sample in a study of memory CD4+ T cells and cytomegalovirus serostatus. The data were produced by immunoSEQ multiplex PCR, yet TCRdb's version contains in-frame clones alone and is incomplete. The table includes tens of thousands of clones, 70% to 85% detected once. Material: memory CD4+ T cells from blood. These receptors were taken from an adult in good health and CMV-seronegative. Both conserved end residues are part of each CDR3. Each record gives: D gene, clone size, J gene, V gene, CDR3 DNA, CDR3 protein. The D gene is left open where the match is weak. Where a row states a size, it is once, few, many or the class of an expanded clone; other rows omit it.

d_call: TRBD2
clone_size: NA
j_call: TRBJ2-7
v_call: TRBV7-8
cdr3_nt: TGTGCCAGCAGCTTAGTCAGGACTAGCGGGGCCTACGAGCAGTACTTC
cdr3_aa: CASSLVRTSGAYEQYF

d_call: NA
clone_size: NA
j_call: TRBJ1-1
v_call: TRBV2
cdr3_nt: TGTGCCAGCAGTGAATGGTTTTATGAAGCTTTCTTT
cdr3_aa: CASSEWFYEAFF

d_call: NA
clone_size: NA
j_call: TRBJ2-7
v_call: TRBV15
cdr3_nt: TGTGCCACCAGATCACCGACGAGCTACGAGCAGTACTTC
cdr3_aa: CATRSPTSYEQYF

d_call: TRBD1
clone_size: NA
j_call: TRBJ1-2
v_call: TRBV7-2
cdr3_nt: TGTGCCAGCAGCCCGAGCCCTGGACAGGGCGCCTATGGCTACACCTTC
cdr3_aa: CASSPSPGQGAYGYTF

d_call: NA
clone_size: NA
j_call: TRBJ1-6
v_call: TRBV6-5
cdr3_nt: TGTGCCAGCAGTTCCGTCAAATTCAGGGTTTTATCCCTCCACTTT
cdr3_aa: CASSSVKFRVLSLHF

d_call: NA
clone_size: NA
j_call: TRBJ1-5
v_call: TRBV28
cdr3_nt: TGTGCCAGCAGGCCCACCAAGTTCACGGTAACTAATCAGCCCCAGCATTTT
cdr3_aa: CASRPTKFTVTNQPQHF

d_call: NA
clone_size: NA
j_call: TRBJ1-2
v_call: TRBV5-5
cdr3_nt: TGTGCCAGCAGCTTGGGAGGGGGCTATGGCTACACCTTC
cdr3_aa: CASSLGGGYGYTF

d_call: NA
clone_size: NA
j_call: TRBJ1-2
v_call: TRBV6-1
cdr3_nt: TGTGCCAGCAGTGAAGGTATCCGGGGGGCTGAGGGCTACACCTTC
cdr3_aa: CASSEGIRGAEGYTF

d_call: NA
clone_size: NA
j_call: TRBJ2-5
v_call: TRBV11-2
cdr3_nt: TGTGCCAGCAGCACCCCGTCGGGTGCGGAGATCCAGTACTTC
cdr3_aa: CASSTPSGAEIQYF

d_call: TRBD2
clone_size: NA
j_call: TRBJ2-1
v_call: TRBV11-2
cdr3_nt: TGTGCCAGCAAGGGGACTAGCGGGCGGAACAATGAGCAGTTCTTC
cdr3_aa: CASKGTSGRNNEQFF

d_call: TRBD1
clone_size: NA
j_call: TRBJ2-2
v_call: TRBV2
cdr3_nt: TGTGCCAGCAGTGCGACAGGGATGGGCACCGGGGAGCTGTTTTTT
cdr3_aa: CASSATGMGTGELFF

d_call: NA
clone_size: NA
j_call: TRBJ1-1
v_call: TRBV7-3
cdr3_nt: TGTGCCAGCAGCTTAAAGTCATGGCAGAACACTGAAGCTTTCTTT
cdr3_aa: CASSLKSWQNTEAFF

d_call: NA
clone_size: NA
j_call: TRBJ1-1
v_call: TRBV28
cdr3_nt: TGTGCCAGCAGTTTGTACGGCCGTGAAGCTTTCTTT
cdr3_aa: CASSLYGREAFF

d_call: NA
clone_size: once
j_call: TRBJ2-2
v_call: TRBV5-4
cdr3_nt: TGTGCCAGCAGCTTGGGACTAGAGGTGGGGGAGCTGTTTTTT
cdr3_aa: CASSLGLEVGELFF

d_call: TRBD2
clone_size: NA
j_call: TRBJ2-5
v_call: TRBV29-1
cdr3_nt: TGCAGCGTCCAAACTAGCGGGGGAGGAGAGACCCAGTACTTC
cdr3_aa: CSVQTSGGGETQYF

d_call: NA
clone_size: NA
j_call: TRBJ1-5
v_call: TRBV4-1
cdr3_nt: TGCGCCAGCAGAAAACAGGGAACAGGCCAGCCCCAGCATTTT
cdr3_aa: CASRKQGTGQPQHF

d_call: TRBD1
clone_size: NA
j_call: TRBJ2-7
v_call: TRBV29-1
cdr3_nt: TGCAGCGTGGTACTACCCGGGACAGGATCCTACGAGCAGTACTTC
cdr3_aa: CSVVLPGTGSYEQYF